This TCR beta chain is from a study of a mutant IDH1 vaccine in newly diagnosed glioma. Study as a whole: Treated patients, approximately 62% male and approximately 38% female, averaged roughly 40 years of age. Most patients had received both radiotherapy and temozolomide, the prior options being radiotherapy, temozolomide, or both.

On this clone itself: Its antigen is as yet unknown.

Time point reported: baseline, week 1 (first vaccination visit). The treatment is: pre-vaccination baseline after standard-of-care therapy. Each astrocytoma in the donors was new, WHO grade 3 or 4, IDH1-mutant and ATRX-lost. Whole-study results and caveats: Pseudoprogression appeared unlinked to shifts in leading peripheral T cell clonotypes.

The CDR3 contains 16 residues. V lost 3 bases to trimming and J lost 7 bases, with 19 bases between them. Germline V gene sequence: CDR1 LNHNV, CDR2 YYDKDF (reference sequence). Sequencing was performed with immunoSEQ multiplex PCR; in TCRdb, only in-frame clones are kept and a portion is missing. Of some 51,000 clones listed, over 65% are singletons. This clonotype was sampled from a woman aged 40 to 50 with glioma. The input for sequencing was PBMCs, taken from a glioma patient treated with radiotherapy, temozolomide or both. This chain links TRBV15 with TRBJ1-5; maybe TRBD1 (5 bases). CDR3 coding DNA: TGTGCCACCAGCAGTGGCCCAGGGACTCGGCAGCAGCCCCAGCATTTT. Translated, it gives CATSSGPGTRQQPQHF.